The present entry profiles one T cell receptor (beta chain) with its context. Its specificity is not known. This sample is part of a study of cytomegalovirus exposure and HLA in healthy donors. Study-level background: Across some 400 genotyped donors, around 82% landed in the Caucasian-associated ancestry cluster.

The germline CDR1 and CDR2 sequences are MNHEY and SVGAGI. The V end lost 2 bases, the J end lost 4 bases, and 2 bases lay between the germline ends. The CDR3 is made up of 11 amino acids. Study-wide points: Reportedly, fewer N-insertions than the roughly 690-donor mean appeared in an Asian-associated ancestry cluster in a later analysis. HLA restriction was apparent for most CMV-associated TCR beta chains in a later analysis. Most subjects had HLA-A and HLA-B alleles reportedly predicted accurately by TCR beta sequences.

Both 60 Vbeta primers and 13 Jbeta primers went into the PCR. TCRdb's table, derived via immunoSEQ multiplex PCR, lists solely in-frame clones and lacks some. The listing contains roughly 80,000 clones. The V and J genes are TRBV6-5 and TRBJ2-5; no clear D. Sequenced material: PBMCs. This TCR derives from a girl between 5 and 17 years old in good health and CMV-seropositive. The CDR3: CASSYLETQYF. The CDR3 DNA reads TGTGCCAGCAGTTACCTAGAGACCCAGTACTTC.